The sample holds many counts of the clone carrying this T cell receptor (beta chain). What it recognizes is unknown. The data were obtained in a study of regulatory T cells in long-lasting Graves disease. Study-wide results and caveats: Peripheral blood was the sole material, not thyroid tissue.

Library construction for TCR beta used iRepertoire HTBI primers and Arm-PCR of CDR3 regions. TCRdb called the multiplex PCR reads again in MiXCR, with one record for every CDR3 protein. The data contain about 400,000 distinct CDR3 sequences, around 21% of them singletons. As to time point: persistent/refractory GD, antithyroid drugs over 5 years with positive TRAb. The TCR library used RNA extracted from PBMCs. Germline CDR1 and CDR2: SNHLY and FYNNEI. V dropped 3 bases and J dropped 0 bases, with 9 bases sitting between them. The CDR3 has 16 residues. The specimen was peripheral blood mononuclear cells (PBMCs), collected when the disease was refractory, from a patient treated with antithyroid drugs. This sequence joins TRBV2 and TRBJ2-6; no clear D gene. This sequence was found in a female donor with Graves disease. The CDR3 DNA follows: TGTGCCAGCAGTGATACAGTAAGCTCTGGGGCCAACGTCCTGACTTTC. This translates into CASSDTVSSGANVLTF.